This T cell receptor beta chain originates from a study of blood T cell repertoires in COVID-19. On the study more broadly: Sites in the United States, Italy and Spain provided acute and convalescent COVID-19 samples. T cells, B-cell-depleted T cells, or PBMCs provided the cDNA or gDNA that served as material.

Generated by immunoSEQ multiplex PCR, the TCRdb table keeps only in-frame clones and is missing some. The sample consists of 55,000 to 70,000 clones, around nine tenths of them appearing once. V was trimmed by 6 bases and J by 6 bases, leaving 12 bases between them. CDR1 is SQVTM and CDR2 is ANQGSEA in the germline V gene. CDR3 length equals 11 residues. This clone was counted only a few times. The material sequenced was peripheral blood. The V and J genes are TRBV29-1 and TRBJ2-7; tentatively, D is TRBD2 (5 bases). The receptor was derived from a woman aged 45-65 years with COVID-19, enrolled during active disease. The CDR3 loop is CSVVEGVEQYF. For the CDR3, the DNA is TGCAGCGTGGTTGAGGGAGTCGAGCAGTACTTC.